The 14 T cell receptor beta chains in this list originate from one sample, sequenced in a study of lymphopenia after photon versus proton radiotherapy. Sequenced by immunoSEQ multiplex PCR; TCRdb stores in-frame clones only, minus some. The data hold more than 50,000 clones, with 80% to 90% observed a single time. The sequenced sample was peripheral blood, obtained from a patient treated with photon-based radiotherapy. These receptors all stem from a man between 50 and 59 years old with gastric cancer.

The chain combines TRBV28 with TRBJ2-1, with D possibly matching TRBD1 (5 bases). The CDR3 totals 12 residues. The V gene's germline CDR1 is MDHEN and CDR2 SYDVKM. V lost 6 bases to trimming and J lost 10 bases, with 13 bases between them. The CDR3 sequence is CASSLRTNEQFF. The CDR3 region has the DNA TGTGCCAGCAGCCTCCGGACAAACGAGCAGTTCTTC.

The chain combines TRBV6-1 with TRBJ1-2; TRBD1 might be the D (6 bases). V was clipped by 4 bases and J by 2 bases, with 8 bases between them. Looked up from germline, CDR1 is MNHNS and CDR2 is SASEGT. The CDR3 totals 13 residues. Here the CDR3 DNA reads TGTGCCAGCAGTGGGGACAAAAACTATGGCTACACCTTC. Amino acids: CASSGDKNYGYTF.

CDR3 coding DNA: TGTGCCTGGAGTGGGACTCGGTCAGATACGCAGTATTTT. Amino acids: CAWSGTRSDTQYF. The V and J genes are TRBV30 and TRBJ2-3; tentatively, D is TRBD2 (5 bases). V was clipped by 1 base and J by 4 bases, with 9 bases between them. Germline CDR1 reads GTSNPN; CDR2 reads SVGIG (reference sequence). This CDR3 spans 13 amino acids.

The J gene is TRBJ1-2, the V gene TRBV7-9, with 7 bases identical to TRBD1. The CDR3 extends over 12 amino acids. In germline, CDR1 is SEHNR, CDR2 FQNEAQ (reference sequence). With 2 bases clipped from V and 8 bases from J, the junction kept 2 bases outside the gene matches. The CDR3 DNA sequence: TGTGCCAGCAGCTTATTAGGGGGCGGCTACACCTTC. It codes for CASSLLGGGYTF.

This clone has more than one count but fewer than ten. The V gene is TRBV9, the J gene TRBJ2-7; D not resolved. V gave up 3 bases and J gave up 1 base, with 5 bases separating them. Looked up from germline, CDR1 is SGDLS and CDR2 is YYNGEE. The length of the CDR3 is 12 residues. The CDR3 DNA reads as TGTGCCAGCAGCGGCTCTTCCTACGAGCAGTACTTC. As protein: CASSGSSYEQYF.

This sequence joins TRBV5-4 and TRBJ1-1, with TRBD1 matching 7 bases. This CDR3 comprises 14 residues. In germline, CDR1 is SGHNT, CDR2 YYREEE (reference sequence). The ends lost 1 base at V and 3 bases at J; junction bases unmatched: 3. For the CDR3, the DNA is TGTGCCAGCAGCTTGCAGGGGGGGTACACTGAAGCTTTCTTT. Translated, it gives CASSLQGGYTEAFF.

The J gene is TRBJ1-2, the V gene TRBV18; D perhaps matches TRBD1 (5 bases). This CDR3 has 13 amino acids. CDR1 KGHSH and CDR2 LQKENI come from the germline V gene. The germline V and J ends were trimmed by 4 bases and 2 bases, with 8 bases remaining between them. The CDR3 here is CASSLTANYGYTF. The CDR3 coding sequence is TGTGCCAGCTCACTGACAGCGAACTATGGCTACACCTTC.

The chain couples TRBV19 to TRBJ2-2; D gene uncertain. This CDR3 has 12 amino acids. With 5 bases removed from V and 7 bases from J, the gap between germline ends came to 8 bases. Germline V gene sequence: CDR1 LNHDA, CDR2 SQIVND (reference sequence). CDR3 loop: CASSLRYGELFF. The CDR3 DNA reads as TGTGCCAGTAGTCTCCGTTACGGGGAGCTGTTTTTT.

Turning to this clone: This sample includes further DNA sequences coding for the same CDR3. The chain uses TRBV9 and TRBJ1-5; perhaps TRBD1 as D (5 bases). The length of the CDR3 is 14 residues. Germline V CDR1 and CDR2: SGDLS, YYNGEE. Deletions cut 4 bases from V and 3 bases from J, with 11 bases between. The CDR3 DNA reads as TGTGCCAGCAGCCCGGACACTTTCAATCAGCCCCAGCATTTT. This codes for CASSPDTFNQPQHF.

The chain links TRBV19 to TRBJ2-2, with 14 bases fitting TRBD2. V shed 1 base, J shed 0 bases, and the junction held 4 bases outside the gene matches. This CDR3 region has 19 residues. Looked up from germline, CDR1 is LNHDA and CDR2 is SQIVND (reference sequence). The CDR3 loop is CASSIGLAGGNTNTGELFF. CDR3 DNA: TGTGCCAGTAGTATAGGACTAGCGGGAGGGAATACGAACACCGGGGAGCTGTTTTTT.

The chain carries TRBV27 and TRBJ1-1; D gene uncertain. Trimming took off 2 bases at V and 6 bases at J, with 13 bases between the two ends. Germline V lookup: CDR1 MNHEY, CDR2 SMNVEV (reference sequence). The CDR3 consists of 14 residues. This CDR3 is CASSLAFGLAEAFF. The CDR3 DNA sequence: TGTGCCAGCAGTTTAGCTTTCGGGTTGGCTGAAGCTTTCTTT.

The chain is built from TRBV7-9 and TRBJ1-3; D is uncertain. Germline CDR1 reads SEHNR; CDR2 reads FQNEAQ (reference sequence). The CDR3 runs to 15 residues. The germline V and J ends were trimmed by 1 base and 4 bases, with 11 bases remaining between them. The CDR3 DNA reads as TGTGCCAGCAGCTTAGTGGGCATGCGGGGAAACACCATATATTTT. It translates to CASSLVGMRGNTIYF.

The chain is built from TRBV6-6 and TRBJ2-3; D not resolved. This CDR3 is built from 14 residues. In germline, CDR1 is MNHNY, CDR2 SVGAGI (reference sequence). The V end was cut by 0 bases, the J end by 6 bases, with 10 bases between. CDR3 loop: CASSYSGGADTQYF. The CDR3 DNA is TGTGCCAGCAGTTACTCGGGCGGAGCGGATACGCAGTATTTT.

The V gene is TRBV10-3, the J gene TRBJ2-5, with TRBD1 matching 9 bases. The CDR3 sequence is 17 residues long. J was trimmed by 5 bases and V by 4 bases; bases with no gene match: 14. CDR1 and CDR2 (germline): ENHRY, SYGVKD. CDR3 DNA: TGTGCCATCAGTGGGCAAGGCGAGGACAGGGGAGGTGAGACCCAGTACTTC. Its protein product is CAISGQGEDRGGETQYF.